The 29 T cell receptor beta chains in this list originate from one sample, sequenced in a study of T cells in Graves' hyperthyroidism and ophthalmopathy. RNA transcripts were the template for amplifying TCR beta CDR3 regions. In the first-round RT-PCR of the TCR CDR3, the HTBI primer set was used. TCRdb itself ran the multiplex PCR reads through MiXCR, one entry per CDR3 protein. Among about 400,000 distinct CDR3 sequences listed, approximately 13% were seen once. Material for sequencing was blood. The source is a young woman with Graves' hyperthyroidism.

This clonotype was seen a few times. The chain joins TRBV25-1 to TRBJ1-4; D remains ambiguous. From germline, CDR1 is MGHDK and CDR2 SYGVNS. The CDR3 runs 17 residues. Trimming shortened V by 1 base and J by 0 bases, and 12 bases separated the two germline ends. Here the CDR3 DNA reads TGTGCCAGCAGTGAATCCACCATCGGTCCAACTAATGAAAAACTGTTTTTT. Translated: CASSESTIGPTNEKLFF.

The chain is built from TRBV13 and TRBJ2-1, with 10 nucleotides matching TRBD2. The CDR3 has 15 amino acids. V was clipped by 5 bases and J by 3 bases; unmatched bases: 4. Germline CDR1 PRHDT, CDR2 FYEKMQ (reference sequence). In nucleotides, the CDR3 is TGTGCCAGCAGCCCTAGCGGGGGTCACTACAATGAGCAGTTCTTC. Residues: CASSPSGGHYNEQFF.

A note on this clonotype: A much larger clone lies one base from this, so it may be a read error. The genes are TRBV2 and TRBJ1-6; a weak D match, TRBD1 (5 bases). V dropped 10 bases and J dropped 10 bases, with 20 bases sitting between them. The CDR3 has 14 amino acids. The germline gives CDR1 SNHLY, CDR2 FYNNEI. The CDR3 DNA sequence: TGTGCCAACAGCCCCGGCAGGGTACGATCACCCCTCCACTTT. Its translation is CANSPGRVRSPLHF.

This chain uses TRBV10-1 with TRBJ2-3; no reliable D call. V shed 0 bases and J shed 9 bases, with 13 bases lying between them. The CDR3 totals 14 residues. Germline lookup yields CDR1 WNHNN and CDR2 SYGVQD (reference sequence). CDR3 loop: CASSESGTVGTQYF. CDR3 sequence (DNA): TGCGCCAGCAGTGAGTCGGGTACGGTCGGAACGCAGTATTTT.

Many counts were recorded for this clonotype. The rearrangement links TRBV7-6 to TRBJ2-1; D is perhaps TRBD2 (6 bases). Trimming shortened V by 8 bases and J by 2 bases, and 10 bases separated the two germline ends. This CDR3 has 13 residues. Germline V gene lookup returns CDR1 SGHVS and CDR2 FNYEAQ. CDR3 amino acids: CASRESAYNEQFF. The CDR3 coding sequence is TGTGCCAGCCGGGAGTCGGCCTACAATGAGCAGTTCTTC.

The sample holds many counts of this clonotype. The chain combines TRBV7-3 with TRBJ2-7; TRBD2 aligns across 9 bases. V lost 1 base, J lost 6 bases, and 10 bases stayed unmatched. Germline CDR1 SGHTA, CDR2 FQGTGA. This CDR3 spans 16 amino acids. The CDR3 protein is CASSLSGSGRTPEQYF. The CDR3 DNA reads as TGTGCCAGCAGCTTAAGTGGTAGCGGGAGAACCCCCGAGCAGTACTTC.

This clonotype has ten or more counts. V gene TRBV7-2 combines with J gene TRBJ2-1, with D maybe TRBD2 (6 bases). Germline V gives CDR1 SGHTA, CDR2 FQGNSA. Trimming cost V 3 bases and J 1 base, with 13 bases left between them. The length of the CDR3 is 16 residues. The DNA for the CDR3 is TGTGCCAGCAGCTTTTCGGGGACTTCGTCCTACAATGAGCAGTTCTTC. Encoded protein: CASSFSGTSSYNEQFF.

This clonotype was seen many times. The chain links TRBV18 to TRBJ2-3; 7 nucleotides align to TRBD2. Trimming took 5 bases from V and 4 from J; bases not matched to a gene: 3. Germline CDR1 KGHSH, CDR2 LQKENI. The CDR3 totals 13 residues. Here the CDR3 reads CASSGLDADTQYF. CDR3 DNA sequence: TGTGCCAGCTCAGGACTAGATGCAGATACGCAGTATTTT. Based on the CDR3 plus reference TRBV18 and TRBJ2-3, the full variable domain is NAGVMQNPRHLVRRRGQEARLRCSPMKGHSHVYWYRQLPEEGLKFMVYLQKENIIDESGMPKERFSAEFPKEGPSILRIQQVVRGDSAAYFCASSGLDADTQYFGPGTRLTVL.

This clonotype was seen ten or more times. CDR3 protein: CAISAWGKGNTEAFF. CDR3 bases: TGTGCCATCAGTGCATGGGGGAAGGGAAACACTGAAGCTTTCTTT. The gene calls are TRBV10-3 and TRBJ1-1; possibly TRBD1 for D (5 bases). Germline V CDR1 and CDR2: ENHRY, SYGVKD. The V end was cut by 4 bases, the J end by 2 bases, with 14 bases between. The CDR3 covers 15 residues.

This chain uses TRBV5-1 with TRBJ1-2; 7 nucleotides line up with TRBD1. Germline loops: CDR1 SGHRS, CDR2 YFSETQ. This CDR3 has 14 residues. V was clipped by 4 bases and J by 7 bases; unmatched bases: 10. The CDR3 DNA sequence: TGCGCCAGCAGCGCCGACAGGGTCGAGGCTGGCTACACCTTC. It yields the protein CASSADRVEAGYTF.

This clonotype has ten or more counts. This chain connects TRBV11-2 to TRBJ1-1; tentative D call: TRBD1 (6 bases). Looked up from germline, CDR1 is SGHAT and CDR2 is FQNNGV. The CDR3 totals 14 residues. Trimming cost V 3 bases and J 2 bases, with 10 bases left between them. In nucleotides, the CDR3 is TGTGCCAGCAGCTTCGGGGGGGCTAACACTGAAGCTTTCTTT. Amino acids: CASSFGGANTEAFF.

This clonotype was counted ten times or more. This sequence joins TRBV7-2 and TRBJ2-7; 9 bases are a match to TRBD2. The trim removed 5 bases at V and 2 bases at J, leaving 4 bases unmatched. Germline values: CDR1 SGHTA, CDR2 FQGNSA. This CDR3 contains 14 residues. The CDR3 nucleotides read TGTGCCAGCAGCCCAGCGGGAGGCCCCTACGAGCAGTACTTC. It encodes CASSPAGGPYEQYF.

The rearrangement uses TRBV4-2 and TRBJ2-1; 10 positions agree with TRBD1. V dropped 0 bases and J dropped 2; count of bases not matched to a gene: 1. Germline loops: CDR1 LGHNA, CDR2 YNFKEQ. The CDR3 loop spans 16 amino acids. The CDR3 spells CASSQDGTGAYNEQFF. CDR3 DNA: TGTGCCAGCAGCCAAGATGGGACAGGGGCCTACAATGAGCAGTTCTTC.

This clonotype was seen once. This chain uses TRBV19 with TRBJ1-5; D is undetermined. Germline V gene data show CDR1 as LNHDA and CDR2 as SQIVND (reference sequence). Trimming cost V 1 base and J 0 bases, with 7 bases left between them. This CDR3 region has 15 residues. The CDR3 sequence is CASSIGDLSNQPQHF. CDR3 nucleotides: TGTGCCAGTAGTATAGGGGATCTTAGCAATCAGCCCCAGCATTTT.

The sample holds many counts of this clonotype. V usage is TRBV20-1 and J usage is TRBJ1-4, with D possibly being TRBD1 (5 bases). The CDR3 spans 14 residues. V was pared by 3 bases and J by 4 bases, with 12 bases between. Germline values: CDR1 DFQATT, CDR2 SNEGSKA (reference sequence). CDR3 coding DNA: TGCAGTGCTAGGGGGCCCAATGATAATGAAAAACTGTTTTTT. Translation gives CSARGPNDNEKLFF.

This clonotype has a count of ten or more. The rearrangement joins TRBV28 to TRBJ2-7; a weak D match, TRBD2 (6 bases). The V gene lost 6 bases and the J gene lost 8 bases, with 26 bases spanning the gap. Germline V gene sequence: CDR1 MDHEN, CDR2 SYDVKM. The length of the CDR3 is 16 residues. CDR3 DNA sequence: TGTGCCAGCAGCCCGCCCGCGGCGGCGGGAAGTAAGAAGCAGTACTTC. The encoded protein is CASSPPAAAGSKKQYF.

The chain carries TRBV4-1 and TRBJ1-2; no clear D gene. Deletions cut 0 bases from V and 0 bases from J, with 14 bases between. Germline V gives CDR1 MGHRA, CDR2 YSYEKL. The CDR3 extends over 17 amino acids. CDR3 in amino acids: CASSQDILTGTNYGYTF. DNA of the CDR3: TGCGCCAGCAGCCAAGATATCCTCACCGGGACTAACTATGGCTACACCTTC.

This clonotype was detected ten times or more. The chain joins TRBV11-1 to TRBJ2-1; a possible D gene is TRBD2 (7 bases). Germline V lookup: CDR1 SGHAT, CDR2 FQDESV (reference sequence). Trimming pared 8 bases from V and 7 bases from J, leaving 21 bases between. The length of the CDR3 is 15 residues. CDR3 amino acids: CASRRVGGRSNEQFF. The CDR3 DNA is TGTGCCAGCCGTCGGGTGGGGGGGCGCAGTAATGAGCAGTTCTTC.

A word on this clonotype: A much larger clonotype is one base distant, so this may be a read error. Because the CDR3 is missing its conserved closing phenylalanine or tryptophan, this is likely a read error. The CDR3 protein is CASSPGRVNYNEQFL. CDR3 bases: TGTGCCAGCAGTCCCGGGAGGGTAAACTACAATGAGCAGTTCCTC. The chain is built from TRBV28 and TRBJ2-1; 8 bases fit TRBD2. The germline CDR1 and CDR2 sequences are MDHEN and SYDVKM. CDR3 length: 15 amino acids. V trimming: 5 bases; J trimming: 3 bases; junction bases outside the gene matches: 6.

This clonotype came up many times. V and J are TRBV7-3 and TRBJ2-1; the D is unclear. The ends were cut back, 0 bases at V and 5 bases at J, with 11 bases in the middle. The CDR3 consists of 15 residues. The germline V gene has CDR1 SGHTA and CDR2 FQGTGA. The CDR3 region is CASSLTGWTNNEQFF. The CDR3 DNA is TGTGCCAGCAGCTTAACCGGTTGGACCAACAATGAGCAGTTCTTC.

The chain uses TRBV2 and TRBJ1-2, with 8 bases aligning to TRBD1. V gave up 4 bases and J gave up 8 bases; unmatched junction bases: 12. The germline V gene has CDR1 SNHLY and CDR2 FYNNEI. The CDR3 extends over 15 amino acids. The DNA of the CDR3 is TGTGCCAGCAGTGGCCGGGACAGGCCCTCGGCGGGCTACACCTTC. It translates to CASSGRDRPSAGYTF.

This clonotype was recorded a few times. The CDR3 spells CSVVFREGQPQHF. The CDR3 DNA follows: TGCAGCGTTGTATTCAGGGAGGGTCAGCCCCAGCATTTT. The chain uses TRBV29-1 and TRBJ1-5, with a weak D call TRBD1 (5 bases). V dropped 4 bases and J dropped 6 bases, with 13 bases sitting between them. Germline V gene data show CDR1 as SQVTM and CDR2 as ANQGSEA. The CDR3 has 13 amino acids.

This clonotype was detected many times. The J gene is TRBJ2-1, the V gene TRBV2, with TRBD2 identical over 10 bases. The ends lost 7 bases at V and 6 bases at J; junction bases unmatched: 9. Germline-derived CDR1 and CDR2 are SNHLY and FYNNEI. The CDR3 loop spans 15 amino acids. CDR3 sequence reads: CASTTGSGRANEQFF. The CDR3 nucleotides read TGTGCCAGCACCACAGGGAGCGGGAGGGCCAATGAGCAGTTCTTC.

The chain couples TRBV14 to TRBJ1-3; D not resolved. Germline CDR1 is SGHDN and CDR2 is FVKESK. Deletions cut 4 bases from V and 4 bases from J, with 5 bases between. The CDR3 totals 12 residues. CDR3 in amino acids: CASSPIGNTIYF. CDR3 nucleotide sequence: TGTGCCAGCAGCCCGATAGGAAACACCATATATTTT.

The table lists this clonotype with many counts. This sequence joins TRBV20-1 and TRBJ1-1; D is unclear. The CDR3 has 12 amino acids. Germline CDR1 is DFQATT and CDR2 is SNEGSKA (reference sequence). The V end was cut by 1 base, the J end by 5 bases, with 8 bases between. CDR3 sequence: CSARVLGTEAFF. The CDR3 DNA sequence: TGCAGTGCTAGAGTCCTAGGGACTGAAGCTTTCTTT.

The chain combines TRBV7-8 with TRBJ1-3; D ambiguous. Germline assignment: CDR1 SGHVS and CDR2 FQNEAQ. Trimming took 4 bases from V and 2 from J, leaving 12 bases between them. There are 15 residues in the CDR3. CDR3 in DNA: TGTGCCAGCAGCTCCAGGATCGTCACTGGAAACACCATATATTTT. It translates to CASSSRIVTGNTIYF.

This clonotype was counted many times. The chain has TRBV3-1 and TRBJ2-7; D is unclear. CDR3 size: 16 residues. CDR1 is LGHDT and CDR2 is YNNKEL in the germline V gene (reference sequence). V was clipped by 3 bases and J by 5 bases, with 20 bases between them. The CDR3: CASSQQYESRRNEQYF. CDR3 coding DNA: TGTGCCAGCAGCCAGCAGTATGAGTCTAGGAGAAACGAGCAGTACTTC.

This sequence joins TRBV12-3 or TRBV12-4 and TRBJ2-1, with TRBD1 matching over 10 bases. This CDR3 region has 14 residues. V lost 10 bases, J lost 10 bases, and 13 bases stayed unmatched. The CDR3 coding sequence is TGTGCCACCCGACCGGGACAGGGGTCAGGGGAGCAGTTCTTC. The encoded protein is CATRPGQGSGEQFF.

This clonotype was seen repeatedly, ten times or more. CDR3: CASRRRGNEQYF. As DNA, the CDR3 is TGTGCCAGCAGACGCAGGGGAAACGAGCAGTACTTC. The V and J genes are TRBV28 and TRBJ2-7, with D possibly matching TRBD1 (6 bases). The CDR3 sequence is 12 residues long. Germline V lookup: CDR1 MDHEN, CDR2 SYDVKM. Trimming pared 6 bases from V and 5 bases from J, leaving 11 bases between.